This T cell receptor (beta chain) comes out of a study of blood T cell repertoires in COVID-19. Overall study: Sources were T cells, B-cell-depleted T cells, or PBMCs; the material itself was cDNA or gDNA.

As originally analysed: Reference gene primer amplification yielded estimated nucleated cell counts. TCRdb keeps only in-frame clones here, not all; method: immunoSEQ multiplex PCR. V, J and clone size derive from that table, while D and trimming were established from the DNA sequence. In the table there are about 380,000 clones, roughly nine tenths of which are singletons. Germline V gives CDR1 MGHRA, CDR2 YSYEKL. CDR3 length equals 14 residues. Trimming took 4 bases from V and 9 from J, leaving 16 bases between them. Cohorts were determined from participant-reported clinical history. This clone was seen only once.

V usage is TRBV4-1 and J usage is TRBJ2-1; weak D call: TRBD1 (5 bases). The TCR originated in a woman in her thirties who had recovered from COVID-19. Sequences were obtained from PBMCs or T cells enriched from blood (not recorded which). CDR3 protein: CASSPSEEGVEQFF. The CDR3 coding sequence is TGCGCCAGCAGCCCCAGCGAGGAAGGGGTTGAGCAGTTCTTC.